Following are 18 T cell receptor beta chains from one sample sequenced in a study of T cell responses to AZD1222 COVID-19 vaccine. Only in-frame clones appear in the TCRdb table, and some are missing; sequencing was by immunoSEQ multiplex PCR. The table includes 180,000 or so clones, just over 90% detected once. The source was peripheral blood, collected 28 days after the second AZD1222 dose. The source is an adult who received the AZD1222 COVID-19 vaccine.

The chain has TRBV6-2 or TRBV6-3 and TRBJ1-4; no clear D gene. Germline loops: CDR1 MNHEY, CDR2 SVGEGT. V was trimmed by 6 bases and J by 9 bases, leaving 20 bases between them. CDR3 length equals 15 residues. The CDR3 DNA follows: TGTGCCAGCAGCTTAGCGGGGTTGAGAACGAAAAAACTGTTTTTT. This gives the protein CASSLAGLRTKKLFF.

The CDR3 region has the DNA TGTGCCAGCCAGGACAGCCCTAATTCACCCCTCCACTTT. This gives the protein CASQDSPNSPLHF. This chain links TRBV25-1 with TRBJ1-6; D is perhaps TRBD1 (6 bases). Trimming removed 8 bases at V and 6 bases at J, with 11 bases between. The CDR3 length is 13 residues. Germline CDR1 and CDR2: MGHDK and SYGVNS.

The V gene is TRBV9, the J gene TRBJ2-2; 9 bases are a match to TRBD1. J was trimmed by 6 bases and V by 4 bases; bases with no gene match: 7. CDR3 length equals 15 residues. Germline-derived CDR1 and CDR2 are SGDLS and YYNGEE. DNA for the CDR3: TGTGCCAGCAGCTTAGCCGGGACAGGGCCCGGGGAGCTGTTTTTT. Its protein is CASSLAGTGPGELFF.

V gene TRBV19 combines with J gene TRBJ2-7; TRBD1 matches 9 bases. V lost 1 base and J lost 5; bases outside the gene matches: 6. There are 15 residues in the CDR3. Germline V gives CDR1 LNHDA, CDR2 SQIVND (reference sequence). The CDR3 coding sequence is TGTGCCAGTAGTATAGCGGCACAGGGGGCTGACGAGCAGTACTTC. Amino acids: CASSIAAQGADEQYF.

V is TRBV25-1 and J is TRBJ2-7, with 7 bases lining up with TRBD2. J lost 6 bases, V lost 5 bases, and 7 bases had no gene match. The CDR3 runs to 13 residues. Germline assignment: CDR1 MGHDK and CDR2 SYGVNS. DNA of the CDR3: TGTGCCAGCAGTCTGGGGGGGAAAGGCGAGCAGTACTTC. Its protein is CASSLGGKGEQYF.

The chain is built from TRBV6-5 and TRBJ2-3; D remains ambiguous. The CDR3 covers 15 residues. Germline assignment: CDR1 MNHEY and CDR2 SVGAGI. With 7 bases removed from V and 0 bases from J, the gap between germline ends came to 14 bases. The CDR3 nucleotides are TGTGCCAGCACTCATACCCTCCTTAGCACAGATACGCAGTATTTT. Translated, it gives CASTHTLLSTDTQYF.

The chain carries TRBV6-1 and TRBJ2-6, with TRBD1 matching 9 bases. V shed 3 bases, J shed 3 bases, and the junction held 6 bases outside the gene matches. Germline V gives CDR1 MNHNS, CDR2 SASEGT. The CDR3 has 17 residues. CDR3 amino acids: CASSDTGTGFGANVLTF. CDR3 in DNA: TGTGCCAGCAGTGATACCGGGACAGGGTTTGGGGCCAACGTCCTGACTTTC.

V and J are TRBV18 and TRBJ1-1; the D gene is possibly TRBD1 (5 bases). Deletions cut 3 bases from V and 5 bases from J, with 13 bases between. The CDR3 totals 14 residues. The V gene's germline CDR1 is KGHSH and CDR2 LQKENI. CDR3: CASSPRQGKTEAFF. The CDR3 nucleotides read TGTGCCAGCTCACCTCGGCAGGGAAAAACTGAAGCTTTCTTT.

The chain carries TRBV4-2 and TRBJ2-1, with D possibly being TRBD1 or TRBD2 (5 bases each). Per the germline V gene, CDR1 is LGHNA and CDR2 is YNFKEQ. CDR3 length equals 12 residues. V was clipped by 11 bases and J by 8 bases, with 16 bases between them. The CDR3 is CAAGTPSDEQFF. CDR3 DNA sequence: TGTGCCGCCGGGACCCCGAGTGATGAGCAGTTCTTC.

The V gene is TRBV6-6, the J gene TRBJ1-6; TRBD1 agrees at 11 bases. The length of the CDR3 is 17 residues. Germline trimming cut 5 bases from V and 8 bases from J; bases unmatched to any gene: 11. Germline V gene sequence: CDR1 MNHNY, CDR2 SVGAGI (reference sequence). The CDR3: CASSPRGGQGAYSPLHF. CDR3 nucleotides: TGTGCCAGCAGTCCTCGTGGCGGACAGGGGGCTTATTCACCCCTCCACTTT.

The rearrangement links TRBV19 to TRBJ1-5; D might be TRBD1 (5 bases). CDR3 size: 16 residues. Trimming shortened V by 4 bases and J by 5 bases, and 18 bases separated the two germline ends. Looked up from germline, CDR1 is LNHDA and CDR2 is SQIVND (reference sequence). This CDR3 reads CASSTPGRVFHQPQHF. The CDR3, as DNA: TGTGCCAGTAGTACCCCGGGCAGGGTTTTTCATCAGCCCCAGCATTTT.

The V call is TRBV5-8, the J call TRBJ2-3; D not certain. This CDR3 has 16 amino acids. Trimming cost V 4 bases and J 10 bases, with 25 bases left between them. Germline CDR1 is SGHTS and CDR2 is YDEGEE. The CDR3 reads CASSRSWESTTYAQYF. Written as DNA, the CDR3 is TGTGCCAGCAGCCGCTCATGGGAATCGACCACTTATGCGCAGTATTTT.

V and J are TRBV4-1 and TRBJ2-1, with 7 bases identical to TRBD1. With V trimmed by 1 base and J by 6 bases, 9 bases remained unmatched. Germline V lookup: CDR1 MGHRA, CDR2 YSYEKL. CDR3 length equals 16 residues. The CDR3 region is CASSQVGDRESNEQFF. The CDR3 bases are TGCGCCAGCAGCCAAGTAGGTGACAGGGAAAGCAATGAGCAGTTCTTC.

This clone appeared once. The genes are TRBV29-1 and TRBJ1-4, with D perhaps matching TRBD1 (5 bases). V was cut by 6 bases and J by 8 bases, with 13 bases left in between. The germline V gene encodes CDR1 SQVTM and CDR2 ANQGSEA. The CDR3 contains 12 residues. CDR3 protein: CSVGTKGEKLFF. Written as DNA, the CDR3 is TGCAGCGTCGGGACCAAAGGGGAAAAACTGTTTTTT.

V is TRBV30 and J is TRBJ1-6, with D perhaps TRBD1 (5 bases). Germline V gives CDR1 GTSNPN, CDR2 SVGIG (reference sequence). This CDR3 region has 13 residues. V was cut by 5 bases and J by 6 bases, with 11 bases left in between. The CDR3 protein is CAWGGWINSPLHF. The CDR3 bases are TGTGCCTGGGGGGGTTGGATTAATTCACCCCTCCACTTT.

A single count supports this clone. The chain links TRBV7-2 to TRBJ1-5; 8 bases fit TRBD1. Per the germline V gene, CDR1 is SGHTA and CDR2 is FQGNSA. After removal of 5 bases from V and 4 bases from J, the junction contained 7 bases not matched to a gene. CDR3 length equals 15 residues. The CDR3 DNA sequence: TGTGCCAGCAGCGCTGGGACAGGCAGAAATCAGCCCCAGCATTTT. This sequence encodes CASSAGTGRNQPQHF.

The chain joins TRBV29-1 to TRBJ2-1; 11 nucleotides match TRBD2. CDR1 SQVTM and CDR2 ANQGSEA come from the germline V gene. The trim removed 0 bases at V and 3 bases at J, leaving 4 bases unmatched. The CDR3 has 16 amino acids. DNA of the CDR3: TGCAGCGTTGAAGATCTGACTAGCGGGAACTACAATGAGCAGTTCTTC. This sequence encodes CSVEDLTSGNYNEQFF.

The chain carries TRBV12-3 or TRBV12-4 and TRBJ1-1, with a weak D call TRBD1 (5 bases). Trimming cost V 8 bases and J 1 base, with 11 bases left between them. This CDR3 comprises 13 residues. CDR3 in amino acids: CASRFRENTEAFF. The CDR3 region has the DNA TGTGCCAGCCGGTTCAGGGAGAACACTGAAGCTTTCTTT.